This is a list of T cell receptor beta chains from one sample in a study of blood T cell repertoires in COVID-19. Assay used: immunoSEQ multiplex PCR; TCRdb lists only in-frame clones, some missing. The data contain 180,000 or so clones, about 85% of them singletons. Sequenced input: peripheral blood. The receptors shown here come from a woman aged 80 or over with acute or convalescent COVID-19. Both conserved end residues are part of each CDR3. The order of the fields is J gene, clone size, D gene, V gene, CDR3 protein, CDR3 DNA. A D gene is named only where the DNA matches it firmly. A row's size may be missing; if present it is once, few, many or a size class.

>TRBJ2-7|NA|TRBD2|TRBV6-6
CASSLGTSGPYEQYF
TGTGCCAGCAGCTTAGGGACTAGCGGACCCTACGAGCAGTACTTC
>TRBJ2-7|NA|TRBD2|TRBV7-3
CASSVAGGFYEQYF
TGTGCCAGCAGCGTAGCGGGAGGGTTCTACGAGCAGTACTTC
>TRBJ2-5|NA|NA|TRBV19
CASSIGTGGETQYF
TGTGCCAGTAGTATAGGGACGGGCGGGGAGACCCAGTACTTC
>TRBJ1-1|NA|NA|TRBV7-2
CASSSGQNTEAFF
TGTGCCAGCAGCTCAGGACAGAACACTGAAGCTTTCTTT
>TRBJ2-5|once|TRBD1|TRBV6-5
CASSGQLQETQYF
TGTGCCAGCTCGGGACAGCTACAAGAGACCCAGTACTTC
>TRBJ1-5|once|NA|TRBV18
CASSSMRVSNQPQHF
TGTGCCAGCTCCTCCATGAGGGTTAGCAATCAGCCCCAGCATTTT
>TRBJ2-1|NA|TRBD2|TRBV7-3
CASSFGTSGSSEQFF
TGTGCCAGCAGCTTCGGGACTAGCGGGAGCAGTGAGCAGTTCTTC
>TRBJ2-7|NA|NA|TRBV7-9
CASSSTDISARQAGQYF
TGTGCCAGCAGCTCCACCGATATTTCTGCCCGTCAAGCCGGGCAGTACTTC
>TRBJ2-1|NA|NA|TRBV7-6
CASSPSARNEQFF
TGTGCCAGCAGCCCATCCGCCCGGAATGAGCAGTTCTTC
>TRBJ1-1|NA|NA|TRBV11-2
CASSPPGNTEAFF
TGTGCCAGCAGCCCCCCGGGGAACACTGAAGCTTTCTTT
>TRBJ1-1|NA|NA|TRBV29-1
CSARDTEAFF
TGCAGCGCCAGGGACACTGAAGCTTTCTTT
>TRBJ1-6|NA|TRBD1|TRBV24-1
CATSDVRDRVSPLHF
TGTGCCACCAGTGATGTCCGGGACAGGGTTTCACCCCTCCACTTT
>TRBJ2-7|NA|NA|TRBV5-1
CASSESLDYEQYF
TGCGCCAGCAGTGAATCCCTAGACTACGAGCAGTACTTC
>TRBJ2-2|NA|TRBD2|TRBV27
CASSLFGGSFTGELFF
TGTGCCAGCAGTTTATTTGGCGGGAGCTTCACCGGGGAGCTGTTTTTT
>TRBJ2-3|NA|NA|TRBV9
CASSPQGDTQYF
TGTGCCAGCAGCCCCCAGGGGGATACGCAGTATTTT
>TRBJ2-1|few|TRBD2|TRBV27
CASSLGRAGEEQFF
TGTGCCAGCAGTCTGGGACGAGCGGGAGAAGAGCAGTTCTTC
>TRBJ2-4|NA|NA|TRBV7-2
CASSLDHRSKNIQYF
TGTGCCAGCAGCTTAGATCACAGGTCCAAAAACATTCAGTACTTC
>TRBJ1-2|NA|NA|TRBV6-2/TRBV6-3
CASSYLMSDGYTF
TGTGCCAGCAGTTACCTGATGAGCGATGGCTACACCTTC
>TRBJ1-1|NA|TRBD1|TRBV5-1
CASSLQGGETEAFF
TGCGCCAGCAGCTTGCAAGGGGGCGAAACTGAAGCTTTCTTT
>TRBJ1-1|NA|NA|TRBV10-3
CAISLLQGPNTEAFF
TGTGCCATCAGTCTCTTACAGGGACCAAACACTGAAGCTTTCTTT
>TRBJ2-1|once|TRBD2|TRBV5-1
CASSYPSGRVNEQFF
TGCGCCAGCAGCTACCCCTCCGGGAGGGTTAATGAGCAGTTCTTC
>TRBJ1-1|NA|NA|TRBV7-9
CASSLQAEAFF
TGTGCCAGCAGCTTACAGGCTGAAGCTTTCTTT
>TRBJ2-7|once|NA|TRBV6-2/TRBV6-3
CASSYGGAYLSYEQYF
TGTGCCAGCAGTTACGGGGGCGCCTACCTCTCCTACGAGCAGTACTTC
>TRBJ1-1|NA|NA|TRBV18
CASSPGLSTEAFF
TGTGCCAGCTCACCGGGCCTATCTACTGAAGCTTTCTTT
>TRBJ2-7|NA|NA|TRBV28
CASSLLGIRDEQYF
TGTGCCAGCAGTTTACTAGGCATCCGAGACGAGCAGTACTTC
>TRBJ1-3|NA|NA|TRBV4-3
CASSQDRNRLSGNTIYF
TGCGCCAGCAGCCAAGACCGTAATCGTCTCTCTGGAAACACCATATATTTT
>TRBJ2-7|NA|NA|TRBV18
CASSPSEYEQYF
TGTGCCAGCTCACCATCCGAGTACGAGCAGTACTTC